A single sample is the source of the 7 T cell receptor beta chains below, sequenced in a study of T cell responses to AZD1222 COVID-19 vaccine. Generated by immunoSEQ multiplex PCR, the TCRdb table keeps only in-frame clones and is missing some. This sample has about 110,000 clones, with approximately 90% found just once. The specimen was peripheral blood, collected on day 0 of AZD1222 vaccination. The origin of the receptors is an adult in good health.

This chain links TRBV18 with TRBJ2-4; 7 bases are a match to TRBD1. V lost 1 base, J lost 2 bases, and 5 bases stayed unmatched. This CDR3 region has 16 residues. Germline V gene data show CDR1 as KGHSH and CDR2 as LQKENI. CDR3 residues: CASSPQGAGTKNIQYF. CDR3 coding DNA: TGTGCCAGCTCACCACAGGGGGCCGGGACCAAAAACATTCAGTACTTC. The full variable domain, in which reference TRBV18 and TRBJ2-4 provide the parts outside the CDR3, is NAGVMQNPRHLVRRRGQEARLRCSPMKGHSHVYWYRQLPEEGLKFMVYLQKENIIDESGMPKERFSAEFPKEGPSILRIQQVVRGDSAAYFCASSPQGAGTKNIQYFGAGTRLSVL.

V gene TRBV6-6 combines with J gene TRBJ2-1, with D perhaps matching TRBD2 (5 bases). With 5 bases removed from V and 7 bases from J, the gap between germline ends came to 9 bases. Germline V lookup: CDR1 MNHNY, CDR2 SVGAGI (reference sequence). The CDR3 totals 12 residues. This CDR3 is CASSPTGNEQFF. The CDR3 DNA reads TGTGCCAGCAGTCCGACGGGGAATGAGCAGTTCTTC.

This sequence joins TRBV19 and TRBJ2-3; the match to TRBD2 covers 9 bases. There are 16 residues in the CDR3. V lost 5 bases to trimming and J lost 0 bases; unmatched junction nucleotides: 6. The V gene's germline CDR1 is LNHDA and CDR2 SQIVND (reference sequence). The CDR3: CASSLRAGGSTDTQYF. The DNA for the CDR3 is TGTGCCAGTAGTTTGCGAGCGGGAGGCAGCACAGATACGCAGTATTTT. The entire variable domain, with the rest obtained from reference TRBV19 and TRBJ2-3, is as follows: DGGITQSPKYLFRKEGQNVTLSCEQNLNHDAMYWYRQDPGQGLRLIYYSQIVNDFQKGDIAEGYSVSREKKESFPLTVTSAQKNPTAFYLCASSLRAGGSTDTQYFGPGTRLTVL.

This clone was seen once. The V gene is TRBV19, the J gene TRBJ1-4; 9 nucleotides align to TRBD1. The junction had 10 bases not matched to a gene; V was cut back by 5 bases and J by 3 bases. Germline CDR1 reads LNHDA; CDR2 reads SQIVND (reference sequence). The CDR3 length is 17 residues. The CDR3 region is CASSYIGWTGANEKLFF. CDR3 nucleotides: TGTGCCAGTAGTTATATTGGTTGGACAGGGGCTAATGAAAAACTGTTTTTT.

The chain joins TRBV14 to TRBJ1-5; D gene unclear. Between the trimmed V and J ends, which lost 3 bases and 5 bases, there was a span of 8 bases. There are 13 residues in the CDR3. Germline CDR1 and CDR2: SGHDN and FVKESK. Here the CDR3 reads CASSQGYDQPQHF. CDR3 sequence (DNA): TGTGCCAGCAGCCAGGGGTATGATCAGCCCCAGCATTTT.

The chain is built from TRBV5-1 and TRBJ2-2, with 7 positions matching TRBD2. Germline V gives CDR1 SGHRS, CDR2 YFSETQ. The CDR3 covers 15 residues. The J segment lost 4 bases and the V segment lost 3 bases, leaving 6 bases of the junction unmatched. CDR3 loop: CASSSLGGTTGELFF. CDR3 DNA: TGCGCCAGCAGCTCTCTGGGGGGGACCACCGGGGAGCTGTTTTTT. Full variable domain (outside the CDR3, taken from reference TRBV5-1 and TRBJ2-2): KAGVTQTPRYLIKTRGQQVTLSCSPISGHRSVSWYQQTPGQGLQFLFEYFSETQRNKGNFPGRFSGRQFSNSRSEMNVSTLELGDSALYLCASSSLGGTTGELFFGEGSRLTVL.

The chain employs TRBV5-1 and TRBJ2-3; D is ambiguous. This CDR3 comprises 13 residues. The V and J ends lost 0 bases and 6 bases respectively, with 8 bases between them. Germline V gene data show CDR1 as SGHRS and CDR2 as YFSETQ. CDR3 in amino acids: CASSLGSGDTQYF. CDR3 in DNA: TGCGCCAGCAGCTTGGGATCAGGCGATACGCAGTATTTT.